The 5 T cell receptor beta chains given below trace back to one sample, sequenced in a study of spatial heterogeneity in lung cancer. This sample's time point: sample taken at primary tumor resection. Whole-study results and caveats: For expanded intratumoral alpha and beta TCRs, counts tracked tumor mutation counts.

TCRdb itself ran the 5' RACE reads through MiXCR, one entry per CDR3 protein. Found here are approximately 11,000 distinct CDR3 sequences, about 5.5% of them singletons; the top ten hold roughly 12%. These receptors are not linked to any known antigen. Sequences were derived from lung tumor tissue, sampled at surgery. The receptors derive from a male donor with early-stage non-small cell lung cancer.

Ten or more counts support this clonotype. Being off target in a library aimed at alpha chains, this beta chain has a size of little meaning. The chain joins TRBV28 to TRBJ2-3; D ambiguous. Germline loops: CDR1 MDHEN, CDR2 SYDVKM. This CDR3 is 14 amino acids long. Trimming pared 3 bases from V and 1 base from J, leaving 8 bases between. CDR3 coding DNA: TGTGCCAGCAGTTTTACCAGCGGCACAGATACGCAGTATTTT. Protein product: CASSFTSGTDTQYF.

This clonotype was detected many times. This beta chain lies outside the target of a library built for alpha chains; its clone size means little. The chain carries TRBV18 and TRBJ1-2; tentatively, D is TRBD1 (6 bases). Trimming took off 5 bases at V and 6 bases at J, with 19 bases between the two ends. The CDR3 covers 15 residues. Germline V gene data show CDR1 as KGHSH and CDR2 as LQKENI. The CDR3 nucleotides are TGTGCCAGCTCAAAGGCGGGGTCGGGGGCTGATGGCTACACCTTC. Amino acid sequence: CASSKAGSGADGYTF.

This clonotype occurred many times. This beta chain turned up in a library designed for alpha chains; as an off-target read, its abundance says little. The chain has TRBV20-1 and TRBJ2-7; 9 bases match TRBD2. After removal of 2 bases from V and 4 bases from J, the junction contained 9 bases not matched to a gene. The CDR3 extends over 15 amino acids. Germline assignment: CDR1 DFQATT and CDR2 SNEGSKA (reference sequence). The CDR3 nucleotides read TGCAGTGCTAGACCGGGTAGCGGGAGTCAATACGAGCAGTACTTC. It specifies CSARPGSGSQYEQYF.

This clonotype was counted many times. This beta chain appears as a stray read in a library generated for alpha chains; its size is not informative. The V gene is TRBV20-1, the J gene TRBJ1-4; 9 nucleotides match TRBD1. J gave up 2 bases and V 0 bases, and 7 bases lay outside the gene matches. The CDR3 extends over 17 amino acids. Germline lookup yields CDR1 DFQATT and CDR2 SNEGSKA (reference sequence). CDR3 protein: CSARDPRQGGTNEKLFF. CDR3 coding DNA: TGCAGTGCTAGAGATCCCCGACAGGGGGGCACTAATGAAAAACTGTTTTTT.

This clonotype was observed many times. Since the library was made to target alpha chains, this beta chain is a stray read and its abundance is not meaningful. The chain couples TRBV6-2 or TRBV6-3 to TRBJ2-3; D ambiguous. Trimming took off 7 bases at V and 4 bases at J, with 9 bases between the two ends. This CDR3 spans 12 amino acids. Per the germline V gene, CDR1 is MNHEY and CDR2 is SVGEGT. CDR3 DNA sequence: TGTGCCAGCAACTCGGGTCCAGATACGCAGTATTTT. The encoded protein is CASNSGPDTQYF.